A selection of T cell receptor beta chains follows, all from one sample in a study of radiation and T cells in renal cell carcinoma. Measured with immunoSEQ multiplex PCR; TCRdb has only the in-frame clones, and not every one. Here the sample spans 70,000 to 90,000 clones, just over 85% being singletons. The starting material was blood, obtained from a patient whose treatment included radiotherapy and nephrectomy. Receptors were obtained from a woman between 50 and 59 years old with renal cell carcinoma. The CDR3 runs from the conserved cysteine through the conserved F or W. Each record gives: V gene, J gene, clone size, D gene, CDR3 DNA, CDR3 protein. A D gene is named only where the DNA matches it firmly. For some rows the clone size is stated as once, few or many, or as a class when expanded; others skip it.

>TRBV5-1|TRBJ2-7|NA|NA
TGCGCCAGCAGCGGAGACGGTACCACGGCCTACGAGCAGTACTTC
CASSGDGTTAYEQYF
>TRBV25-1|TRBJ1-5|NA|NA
TGTGCCAGCAGCTCAGGGGCAGGGGGCAATCAGCCCCAGCATTTT
CASSSGAGGNQPQHF
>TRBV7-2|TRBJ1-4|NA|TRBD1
TGTGCCAGCAGCCAAAGTCCGGGACAGGGCGGTGAAAAACTGTTTTTT
CASSQSPGQGGEKLFF
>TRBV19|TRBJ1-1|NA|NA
TGTGCCAGTAGTAACACCGTGGGGAACACTGAAGCTTTCTTT
CASSNTVGNTEAFF
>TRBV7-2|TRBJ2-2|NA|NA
TGTGCCAGCAGCTCGCCCACCGGGGAGCTGTTTTTT
CASSSPTGELFF
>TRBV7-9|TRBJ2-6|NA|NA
TGTGCCTTGTATCCGGTTTCCGGGGCCAACGTCCTGACTTTC
CALYPVSGANVLTF
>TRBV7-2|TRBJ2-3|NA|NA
TGTGCCAGCAGCTCCACTGAGAGGACGCAGTATTTT
CASSSTERTQYF
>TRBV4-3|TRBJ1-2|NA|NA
TGCGCCAGCAGCCCCAGTGGGGAGGGGAACTATGGCTACACCTTC
CASSPSGEGNYGYTF
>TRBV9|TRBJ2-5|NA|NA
TGTGCCAGCAGCGGTTCAGGGAGGCAAGAGACCCAGTACTTC
CASSGSGRQETQYF
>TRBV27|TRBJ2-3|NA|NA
TGTGCCAGCAGTTCCCCCACTGCGGGGAAATTTTTTTCTAGCACAGATACGCAGTATTTT
CASSSPTAGKFFSSTDTQYF
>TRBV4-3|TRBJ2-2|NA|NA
TGCGCCAGCAGCCAAGAAGGCCCAGGGAACACCGGGGAGCTGTTTTTT
CASSQEGPGNTGELFF
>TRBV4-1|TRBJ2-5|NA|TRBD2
TGCGCCAGCAGCCAAGATGTCCCCGCGGGACTAGCGGGGGGTATACAAGAGACCCAGTACTTC
CASSQDVPAGLAGGIQETQYF
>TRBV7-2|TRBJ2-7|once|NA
TGTGCCAGCAGCTTAGTGGGACGGGGTGACGAGCAGTACTTC
CASSLVGRGDEQYF
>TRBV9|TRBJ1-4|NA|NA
TGTGCCAGCAGCAACACCGGGACGGTGAATGAAAAACTGTTTTTT
CASSNTGTVNEKLFF
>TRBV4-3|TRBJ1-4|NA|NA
TGCGCCAGCAGCCAGGAAACAGGGACTAACGGGCTGTTTTTT
CASSQETGTNGLFF
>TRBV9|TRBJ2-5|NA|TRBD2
TGTGCCAGCAGCATGGGGACTAGCGGAAACCAAGAGACCCAGTACTTC
CASSMGTSGNQETQYF
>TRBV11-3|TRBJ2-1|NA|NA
TGTGCCAGCAGCCCCGACAGCTCCTACAATGAGCAGTTCTTC
CASSPDSSYNEQFF
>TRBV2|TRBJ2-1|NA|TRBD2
TGTGCCAGCAGTAAGACTAGCGGTGTCGCGAGGCAGTTCTTC
CASSKTSGVARQFF
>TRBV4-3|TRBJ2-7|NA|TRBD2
TGCGCCAGCAGCCTAGCGGGGGGACCATCCTACGAGCAGTACTTC
CASSLAGGPSYEQYF
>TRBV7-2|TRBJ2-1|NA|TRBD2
TGTGCCAGCAGCTTTTTATTAGGAGCGGGAGGGGAGCAGTTCTTC
CASSFLLGAGGEQFF
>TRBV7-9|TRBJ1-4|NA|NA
TGTGCCAGCAGCTTAAATGGCATTAATGAAAAACTGTTTTTT
CASSLNGINEKLFF
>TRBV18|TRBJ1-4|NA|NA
TGTGCCAGCTCACCACCGCGGGGGCAGGGGATGGATGAAAAACTGTTTTTT
CASSPPRGQGMDEKLFF
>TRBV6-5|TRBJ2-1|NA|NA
TGTGCCAGCAGTTCCCGGGTCCGACGCTTTGGGGATGAGCAGTTCTTC
CASSSRVRRFGDEQFF
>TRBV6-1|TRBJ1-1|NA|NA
TGTGCCAGCAGGGGGACGAGGGACACTGAAGCTTTCTTT
CASRGTRDTEAFF
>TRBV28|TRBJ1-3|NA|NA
TGTGCCAGCACGCGGACTGCTGGAAACACCATATATTTT
CASTRTAGNTIYF
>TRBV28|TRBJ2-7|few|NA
TGTGCCAGCAGTTTTGGGCAGGGGGGCCCCTACTACGAGCAGTACTTC
CASSFGQGGPYYEQYF
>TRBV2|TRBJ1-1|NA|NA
TGTGCCAGCAGTGCAGGGAGGGGCACTGAAGCTTTCTTT
CASSAGRGTEAFF
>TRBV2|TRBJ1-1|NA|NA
TGTGCCAGCCAGAGGGCTGAAGCTTTCTTT
CASQRAEAFF
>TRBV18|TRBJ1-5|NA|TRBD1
TGTGCCAGCTCCCCGGAACAAGGGGGCCAGCCCCAGCATTTT
CASSPEQGGQPQHF
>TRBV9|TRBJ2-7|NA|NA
TGTGCCAGCAGCGTAGGTCAGCCGGCAAGCTCCTACGAGCAGTACTTC
CASSVGQPASSYEQYF
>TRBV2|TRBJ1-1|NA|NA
TGTGCCAGCAGTGCCGGGGAACTGAACACTGAAGCTTTCTTT
CASSAGELNTEAFF
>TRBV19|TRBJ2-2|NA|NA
TGTGCCAGTACCAACAGGGTTACCGGGGAGCTGTTTTTT
CASTNRVTGELFF
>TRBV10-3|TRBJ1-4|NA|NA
TGTGCCATCAGTGAGGGGGGAACTAATGAAAAACTGTTTTTT
CAISEGGTNEKLFF
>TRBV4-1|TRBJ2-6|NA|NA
TGCGCCAGCAGCCAAGTGAATAACCCTGGGGCCAACGTCCTGACTTTC
CASSQVNNPGANVLTF
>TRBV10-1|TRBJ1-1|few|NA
TGCGCCAGCAGCGAAGGGAGAACTGAAGCTTTCTTT
CASSEGRTEAFF
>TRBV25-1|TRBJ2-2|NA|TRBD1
TGTGCCAGCAGTGCTTATTCCGGACAGGGGACCGGGGAGCTGTTTTTT
CASSAYSGQGTGELFF
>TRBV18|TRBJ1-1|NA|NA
TGTGCCAGCTCACGTACCAGGACCGAGGACGCTGAAGCTTTCTTT
CASSRTRTEDAEAFF
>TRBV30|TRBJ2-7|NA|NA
TGTGCCTGGAGTGCCAAGGGTCCCTACGAGCAGTACTTC
CAWSAKGPYEQYF
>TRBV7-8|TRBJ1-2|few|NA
TGTGCCAGCAGCGGCAGGGTGGGCTATGGCTACACCTTC
CASSGRVGYGYTF
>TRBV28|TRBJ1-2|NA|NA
TGTGCCAGCAGCTCCTTGCCCCAGGGGCAGGGCTACACCTTC
CASSSLPQGQGYTF
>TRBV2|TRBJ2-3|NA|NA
TGTGCCAGCAGTGTCCGGCTTGGCACAGATACGCAGTATTTT
CASSVRLGTDTQYF